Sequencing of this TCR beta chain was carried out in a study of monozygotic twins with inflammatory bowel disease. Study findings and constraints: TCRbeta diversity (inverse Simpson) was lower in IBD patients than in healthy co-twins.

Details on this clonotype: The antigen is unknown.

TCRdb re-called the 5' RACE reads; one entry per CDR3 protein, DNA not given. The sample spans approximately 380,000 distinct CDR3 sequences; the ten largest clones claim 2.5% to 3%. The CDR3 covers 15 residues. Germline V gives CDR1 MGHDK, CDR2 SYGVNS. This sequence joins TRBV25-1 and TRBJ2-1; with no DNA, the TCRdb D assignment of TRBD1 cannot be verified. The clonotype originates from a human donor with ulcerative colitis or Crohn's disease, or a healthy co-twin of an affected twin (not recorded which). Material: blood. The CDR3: CASSVGRGRKNEQFF.